Listed below are T cell receptor beta chains from one sample, sequenced in a study of T cell repertoires in cytomegalovirus infection. TCRdb redid the calling of the reads with MiXCR, one entry per CDR3 protein. The table records hundreds of thousands of distinct CDR3 sequences, roughly 30% of them present only once. These receptors' targets are unknown. The specimen comprised cultured CD8+ T cells from PBMCs, sampled from culture after CMV antigen stimulation. All receptors derive from a human donor in good health (CMV status not recorded). Some clones in this sample may be carry-over from other donors' samples. The CDR3 runs from the conserved cysteine through the conserved F or W. The size field is filled for only some rows; it gives once, few, many or a size class.

J: TRBJ1-5; V: TRBV12-3/TRBV12-4; size: many; CDR3: CASSLDRGILWPQHF
J: TRBJ2-3; V: TRBV5-1; size: NA; CDR3: CASNSPGTDTQYF
J: TRBJ1-4; V: TRBV18; size: NA; CDR3: CASSPARGGEKLFF
J: TRBJ1-1; V: TRBV7-4; size: few; CDR3: CASRPQGAGVEAFF
J: TRBJ1-4; V: TRBV7-8; size: few; CDR3: CASSSEDSSNEKLFF
J: TRBJ1-3; V: TRBV27; size: NA; CDR3: CASSMTGRNTIYF
J: TRBJ1-1; V: TRBV7-6; size: NA; CDR3: CASSWGDNPNTEAFF
J: TRBJ2-3; V: TRBV7-6; size: many; CDR3: CASSLYGGTDTQYF
J: TRBJ2-1; V: TRBV4-1; size: NA; CDR3: CASSQNLGANEQFF
J: TRBJ2-1; V: TRBV14; size: many; CDR3: CASSQEWGFHNEQFF
J: TRBJ2-3; V: TRBV28; size: few; CDR3: CASSVRKTSSDTQYF
J: TRBJ1-4; V: TRBV7-2; size: many; CDR3: CASSLVELSPLFF
J: TRBJ2-2; V: TRBV6-1; size: many; CDR3: CAIPSYTGELFF
J: TRBJ1-6; V: TRBV19; size: NA; CDR3: CASSWGTVNSPLHF
J: TRBJ1-2; V: TRBV6-6; size: NA; CDR3: CATRGYGYTF
J: TRBJ2-2; V: TRBV7-9; size: few; CDR3: CASSHALRANTGELFF
J: TRBJ2-2; V: TRBV15; size: few; CDR3: CATSRDQANTGELFF
J: TRBJ2-2; V: TRBV7-8; size: few; CDR3: CASSLNPQTPNTGELFF
J: TRBJ2-3; V: TRBV5-6; size: NA; CDR3: CASTQTGTGRTDTQYF
J: TRBJ2-7; V: TRBV19; size: NA; CDR3: CASTAGTGSYEQYF
J: TRBJ1-3; V: TRBV7-6; size: many; CDR3: CASSHLVGTISGNTIYF
J: TRBJ2-1; V: TRBV19; size: NA; CDR3: CASSHRELGEQFF
J: TRBJ2-2; V: TRBV7-3; size: NA; CDR3: CASSSYNGELFF
J: TRBJ1-1; V: TRBV29-1; size: NA; CDR3: CSVEDLGSEAFF
J: TRBJ2-2; V: TRBV7-9; size: few; CDR3: CASSKDASAGELFF
J: TRBJ2-2; V: TRBV11-3; size: few; CDR3: CASSSHPVGELFF
J: TRBJ2-3; V: TRBV6-5; size: few; CDR3: CASSRWDRSSTDTQYF
J: TRBJ2-3; V: TRBV7-9; size: few; CDR3: CASSLVGRVDTQYF
J: TRBJ1-6; V: TRBV6-2/TRBV6-3; size: NA; CDR3: CASSNGQSSYNSPLHF
J: TRBJ2-5; V: TRBV20-1; size: NA; CDR3: CSAWGIQETQYF
J: TRBJ2-2; V: TRBV27; size: few; CDR3: CASSPRAYTGELFF
J: TRBJ1-3; V: TRBV6-1; size: NA; CDR3: CASSEQGVTGNTIYF
J: TRBJ1-1; V: TRBV12-3/TRBV12-4; size: NA; CDR3: CASSFMGQGVTEAFF
J: TRBJ1-3; V: TRBV4-1; size: once; CDR3: CASSQEPGNGNTIYF
J: TRBJ1-6; V: TRBV27; size: NA; CDR3: CASRGTGRAYNSPLHF
J: TRBJ2-1; V: TRBV7-9; size: few; CDR3: CASSLEASGRGNEQFF
J: TRBJ2-7; V: TRBV19; size: few; CDR3: CASSILWTDYEQYF
J: TRBJ2-7; V: TRBV27; size: NA; CDR3: CASSPPAGEQYF
J: TRBJ2-5; V: TRBV4-1; size: NA; CDR3: CASSQGVGQETQYF
J: TRBJ2-3; V: TRBV12-3/TRBV12-4; size: NA; CDR3: CASSPQGYNTDTQYF
J: TRBJ1-2; V: TRBV29-1; size: few; CDR3: CSVGPLHRGRVPGYTF
J: TRBJ2-1; V: TRBV10-1; size: NA; CDR3: CASSGGLPGSYNEQFF
J: TRBJ2-7; V: TRBV20-1; size: NA; CDR3: CSARGAYEQYF